Below, one TCR beta chain is given with its context. The method was immunoSEQ multiplex PCR; TCRdb's version includes in-frame clones alone and lacks a portion of them. The data contain more than 65,000 clones, approximately 80% of them singletons. This record comes from a study of OX40 agonist ivuxolimab in advanced cancers. The trim removed 2 bases at V and 4 bases at J, leaving 13 bases unmatched. This CDR3 has 17 residues. Per the germline V gene, CDR1 is LNHDA and CDR2 is SQIVND (reference sequence). This TCR was sampled from an adult with an advanced solid tumor such as melanoma, head and neck, liver or kidney cancer. V usage is TRBV19 and J usage is TRBJ1-1; 7 bases map to TRBD1. The sequencing here drew on CD4+ or CD8+ T cells sorted from blood, taken in a trial of the OX40 agonist ivuxolimab. The CDR3 protein is CASSISWGGQYGTEAFF. CDR3 nucleotides: TGTGCCAGTAGTATAAGTTGGGGGGGACAGTATGGCACTGAAGCTTTCTTT. Complete variable domain (other parts from reference TRBV19 and TRBJ1-1): DGGITQSPKYLFRKEGQNVTLSCEQNLNHDAMYWYRQDPGQGLRLIYYSQIVNDFQKGDIAEGYSVSREKKESFPLTVTSAQKNPTAFYLCASSISWGGQYGTEAFFGQGTRLTVV.